Given below is one T cell receptor beta chain in context. Its antigen remains unidentified. Base qualities are not provided; no much larger clone lies one nucleotide away. The sample comes from a study of molecular identifiers for immune sequencing clone quantification listed by TCRdb under 2018. Study-wide context: For a replicate experiment, RNA from around 20,000 or 100,000 naive CD8 T cells was divided into five aliquots, of which four were sequenced. The study was a methods study using CD8 T cells to benchmark molecular-identifier clustering-based TCR repertoire sequencing (MIDCIRS) and TCR RNA copy counting.

Library creation used PCR. Data came from an Illumina HiSeq 4000. Preparation of bulk TCR libraries followed a previously described approach, with the TCR primers listed in Table S5. Total RNA was purified with the Qiagen AllPrep DNA/RNA kit. Before analysis, reads from multiple sequencing runs of one library were combined. The original methods were these. Reads were retained only if their TCR constant sequence matched exactly, and those retained reads were trimmed to 150 nt and grouped according to their 12-nt molecular barcodes. Reads inside each barcode group were sub-clustered using a 15% Levenshtein threshold, and a quality-weighted consensus sequence was constructed for each RNA molecule. Non-functional sequences were filtered out, along with any lower-count sequence sitting one edit away from another sequence. Based on a fit of two negative binomial distributions, barcode sub-clusters having less than 20% of the maximum read count were discarded. TCRdb applied fastp at Q25 and MiXCR to the public reads, then kept only in-frame beta chains. Merged by CDR3 protein, the rows form single entries marked with the most common genes and DNA. V and J calls and clone size were set by TCRdb, not the authors. This sample holds fewer than 350,000 distinct CDR3 sequences; 20% to 25% were observed only once. About 0.79% of the sample goes to the ten largest clones.

Libraries of naive CD8 T cells were generated from about 19,000 to 1,100,000 sorted cells, with 10%, 30% or 50% of the purified RNA used. Naive CD8 T cells were FACS-sorted as CD8+CD4-CCR7+CD45RA+ on a BD FACSAria II into RLT Plus buffer. To test detection sensitivity, Jurkat RNA equivalent to roughly eleven TCR copies was spiked into samples of about 19,000-1,000,000 naive CD8 T cells. Enrichment of CD8 T cells was done with RosetteSep CD8+ T Cell Enrichment Cocktail plus Ficoll-Paque, and ACK red cell lysis came afterward. Per the germline V gene (reference sequence), LGHDT is the CDR1 and YNNKEL is the CDR2. V has 0 bases trimmed and J has 5 bases trimmed; junction bases matching no gene number 9. From the cysteine up to the phenylalanine, the CDR3 has a length of 17 residues. CDR3 DNA only is kept here, 51 bases in frame from base 1. What the authors observed across the whole study: Modeling indicated approximately 3.1 TCR RNA copies recovered per cell, compared with around 9.8 by digital PCR, which implies a capture efficiency of approximately 31%. In CMV-specific effector cells, clones with more than 20 RNA copies accounted for over 99% of molecules, whereas in naive cells such clones accounted for under 1%. Highly expanded clone sizes could be underestimated if identical TCR molecules share a barcode. When barcode sub-clustering was not used, chimeric consensus sequences inflated TCR diversity, with chimeras reaching as high as 47%. Naive libraries contained spiked-in Jurkat TCR RNA (roughly ten copies' worth), which is not part of the donor repertoire. Spiked-in Jurkat TCR RNA equivalent to a single cell was reported to be detectable even among some 910,000 naive CD8 T cells.

The rearranged segments are TRBV3-1 and TRBJ2-3, with 9 bases matching TRBD2. The sequence derives from a human donor in good health. Some libraries in this study had Jurkat cell RNA spiked in. The sequencing input was naive CD8+ T cells from blood, with Jurkat cell RNA spiked in. What the cell subset or site label conveys for this sample: FACS-sorted CD8+CD4-CCR7+CD45RA+ naive T cells. The nucleotide sequence is TGTGCCAGCAGCCAAGAAGGGGCGGGAGGGCCCATAGATACGCAGTATTTT. This translates into CASSQEGAGGPIDTQYF.